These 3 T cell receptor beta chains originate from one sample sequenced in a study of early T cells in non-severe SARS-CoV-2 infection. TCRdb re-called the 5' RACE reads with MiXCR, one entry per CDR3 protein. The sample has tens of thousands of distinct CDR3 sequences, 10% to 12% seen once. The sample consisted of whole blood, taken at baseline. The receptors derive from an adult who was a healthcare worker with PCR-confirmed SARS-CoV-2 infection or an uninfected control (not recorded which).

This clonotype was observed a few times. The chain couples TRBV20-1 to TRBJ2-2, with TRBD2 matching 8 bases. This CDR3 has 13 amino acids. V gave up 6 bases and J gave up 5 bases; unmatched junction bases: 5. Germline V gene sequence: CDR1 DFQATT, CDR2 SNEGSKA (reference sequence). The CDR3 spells CSATQRGTGELFF. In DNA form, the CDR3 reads TGCAGTGCGACCCAGCGGGGGACCGGGGAGCTGTTTTTT.

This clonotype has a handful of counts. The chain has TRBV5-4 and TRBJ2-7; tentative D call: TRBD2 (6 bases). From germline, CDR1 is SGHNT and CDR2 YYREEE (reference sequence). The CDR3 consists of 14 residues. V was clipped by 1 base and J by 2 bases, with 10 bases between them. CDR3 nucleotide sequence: TGTGCCAGCAGCTTGTCCAGCGGGCCCTACGAGCAGTACTTC. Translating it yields CASSLSSGPYEQYF.

The CDR3 region is CASSGWEETQYF. The CDR3 DNA reads as TGTGCCAGCAGTGGGTGGGAAGAGACCCAGTACTTC. The V and J genes are TRBV7-9 and TRBJ2-5; no reliable D call. The V and J ends lost 6 bases and 3 bases respectively, with 8 bases between them. Per the germline V gene, CDR1 is SEHNR and CDR2 is FQNEAQ (reference sequence). The CDR3 covers 12 residues.